This TCR beta chain stems from a study of tumor-infiltrating lymphocytes in primary liver carcinoma. Study-level information: Cases comprised patients with primary liver carcinoma who received surgical resection.

Study-level points and caveats: Tumor region pairs outstripped tumor-adjacent and tumor-blood pairs in overlap.

Germline-derived CDR1 and CDR2 are MNHNS and SASEGT. The CDR3 has 14 residues. The J segment lost 2 bases and the V segment lost 7 bases, leaving 7 bases of the junction unmatched. TCR beta cDNA was reverse-transcribed from about 0.45 ug of total RNA. The reaction used a constant-region primer and ProtoScript II reverse transcriptase. Three nested multiplex PCR rounds, a slightly modified ARM-PCR method, built the TCR beta libraries. Two initial PCR rounds of around 9 cycles each paired TRBV1-TRBV30 forward primers with a C-beta reverse primer. One entry per CDR3 protein results from TCRdb running MiXCR on the multiplex PCR reads. In the table there are 300,000 to 350,000 distinct CDR3 sequences, roughly three fifths of which are singletons. RNA isolated from unsorted whole blood supplied the blood RNA, with germline DNA also extracted. As concerns this clonotype: Its antigen is not identified.

The source of this sequence is a woman aged 25 to 39 with primary liver carcinoma and hepatitis B virus infection. The genes are TRBV6-1 and TRBJ2-7; TRBD1 matches 8 bases. What was sequenced was peripheral blood. The CDR3, as DNA: TGTGCCAGCATGAGAACAGGGGGTGCCTACGAGCAGTACTTC. It translates to CASMRTGGAYEQYF.